This T cell receptor beta chain was captured in a study of Ad26.COV2.S vaccination and SARS-CoV-2 variants. Study as a whole: The donor belonged to the COV1001 Ad26.COV2.S trial arm.

Trimming removed 4 bases at V and 2 bases at J, with 7 bases between. Per germline, CDR1 MNHEY and CDR2 SMNVEV (reference sequence). The CDR3 sequence is 13 residues long. Noted treatment: 19 received Ad26.COV2.S at low or high dose, single or two shots; 5 received placebo; per-sample allocation not given. All samples were drawn on day 63, counting from the first vaccine or placebo injection. This person who donated was an adult of 18-55 years in Boston. Concerning this clone itself: Its antigen remains unknown.

Study results and caveats: The TCR-based breadth and depth measures might underestimate overall T cell responses. Substantial breadth in spike-specific CD8+ and CD4+ T cell responses was reportedly seen after vaccination.

Here immunoSEQ multiplex PCR was the method, and the copy in TCRdb shows in-frame clones only, minus some. The sample includes a few hundred thousand clones, about nine tenths of them seen just once. This clonotype was sampled from a person aged 18-65 years who received the Ad26.COV2.S COVID-19 vaccine or a placebo. The chain employs TRBV27 and TRBJ2-3; D gene ambiguous. The sample consisted of peripheral blood, taken in a trial of Ad26.COV2.S vaccine versus placebo. CDR3 sequence reads: CASSSVTTDTQYF. The CDR3 coding sequence is TGTGCCAGCAGTTCGGTGACCACAGATACGCAGTATTTT.